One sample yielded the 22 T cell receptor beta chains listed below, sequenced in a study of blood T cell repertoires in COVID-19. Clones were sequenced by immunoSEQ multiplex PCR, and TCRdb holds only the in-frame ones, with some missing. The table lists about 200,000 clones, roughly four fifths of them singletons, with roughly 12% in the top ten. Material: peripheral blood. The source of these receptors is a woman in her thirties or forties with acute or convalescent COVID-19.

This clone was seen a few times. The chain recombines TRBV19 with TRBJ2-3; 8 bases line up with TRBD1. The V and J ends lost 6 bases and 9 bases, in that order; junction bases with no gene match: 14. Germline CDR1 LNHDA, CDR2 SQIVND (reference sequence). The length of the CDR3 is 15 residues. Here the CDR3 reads CASSNKIGGQETQYF. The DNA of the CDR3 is TGTGCCAGTAGCAATAAAATAGGGGGACAGGAGACGCAGTATTTT.

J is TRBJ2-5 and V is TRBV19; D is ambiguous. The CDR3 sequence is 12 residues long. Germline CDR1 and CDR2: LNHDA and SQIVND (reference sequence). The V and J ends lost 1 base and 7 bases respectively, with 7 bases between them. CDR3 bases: TGTGCCAGTAGTATAGTTACGGGGACCCAGTACTTC. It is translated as CASSIVTGTQYF.

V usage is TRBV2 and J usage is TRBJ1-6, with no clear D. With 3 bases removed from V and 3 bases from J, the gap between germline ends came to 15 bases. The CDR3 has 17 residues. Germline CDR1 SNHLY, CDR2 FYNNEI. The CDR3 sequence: CASSEEAVSFYNSPLHF. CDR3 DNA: TGTGCCAGCAGTGAGGAAGCGGTCAGTTTCTATAATTCACCCCTCCACTTT. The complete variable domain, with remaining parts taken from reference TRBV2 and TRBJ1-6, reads EPEVTQTPSHQVTQMGQEVILRCVPISNHLYFYWYRQILGQKVEFLVSFYNNEISEKSEIFDDQFSVERPDGSNFTLKIRSTKLEDSAMYFCASSEEAVSFYNSPLHFGNGTRLTVT.

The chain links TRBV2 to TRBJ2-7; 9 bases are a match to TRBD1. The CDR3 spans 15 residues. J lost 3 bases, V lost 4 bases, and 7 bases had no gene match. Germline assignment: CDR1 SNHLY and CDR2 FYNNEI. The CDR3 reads CASSGSGQGFYEQYF. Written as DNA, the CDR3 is TGTGCCAGCAGTGGATCGGGACAGGGATTCTACGAGCAGTACTTC. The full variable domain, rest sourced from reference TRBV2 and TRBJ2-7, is EPEVTQTPSHQVTQMGQEVILRCVPISNHLYFYWYRQILGQKVEFLVSFYNNEISEKSEIFDDQFSVERPDGSNFTLKIRSTKLEDSAMYFCASSGSGQGFYEQYFGPGTRLTVT.

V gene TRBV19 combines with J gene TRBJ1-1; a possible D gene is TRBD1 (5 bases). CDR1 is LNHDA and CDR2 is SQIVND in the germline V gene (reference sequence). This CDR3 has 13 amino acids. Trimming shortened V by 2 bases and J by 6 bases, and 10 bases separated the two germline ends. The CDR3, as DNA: TGTGCCAGTAGTATAACCTGGGGCGCTGAAGCTTTCTTT. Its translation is CASSITWGAEAFF.

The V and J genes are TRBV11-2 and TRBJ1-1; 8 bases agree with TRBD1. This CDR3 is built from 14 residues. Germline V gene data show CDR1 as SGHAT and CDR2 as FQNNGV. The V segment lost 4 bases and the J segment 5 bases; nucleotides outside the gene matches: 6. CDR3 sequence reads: CASSSQGATTEAFF. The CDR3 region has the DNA TGTGCCAGCAGCTCCCAGGGGGCGACTACTGAAGCTTTCTTT.

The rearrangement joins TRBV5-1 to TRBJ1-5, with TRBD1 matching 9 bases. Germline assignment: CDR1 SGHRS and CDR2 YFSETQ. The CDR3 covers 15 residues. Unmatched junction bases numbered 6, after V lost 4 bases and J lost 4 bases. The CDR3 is CASSLGTGLNQPQHF. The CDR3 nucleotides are TGCGCCAGCAGCCTGGGGACAGGGCTGAATCAGCCCCAGCATTTT.

This CDR3 is CASSDSLVDSTDTQYF. The CDR3 nucleotides are TGTGCCAGCAGTGATAGTCTAGTTGATAGCACAGATACGCAGTATTTT. The chain has TRBV2 and TRBJ2-3, with D unclear. Trimming left V 3 bases short and J 0 bases short, with 13 bases between. This CDR3 comprises 16 residues. The germline gives CDR1 SNHLY, CDR2 FYNNEI.

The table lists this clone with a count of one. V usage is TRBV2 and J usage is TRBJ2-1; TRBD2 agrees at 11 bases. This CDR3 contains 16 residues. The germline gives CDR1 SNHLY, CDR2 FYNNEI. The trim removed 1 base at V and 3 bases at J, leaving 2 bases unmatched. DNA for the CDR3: TGTGCCAGCAGTGAAGGACTAGCGGGGTACTACAATGAGCAGTTCTTC. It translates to CASSEGLAGYYNEQFF. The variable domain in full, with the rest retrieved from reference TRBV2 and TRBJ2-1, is EPEVTQTPSHQVTQMGQEVILRCVPISNHLYFYWYRQILGQKVEFLVSFYNNEISEKSEIFDDQFSVERPDGSNFTLKIRSTKLEDSAMYFCASSEGLAGYYNEQFFGPGTRLTVL.

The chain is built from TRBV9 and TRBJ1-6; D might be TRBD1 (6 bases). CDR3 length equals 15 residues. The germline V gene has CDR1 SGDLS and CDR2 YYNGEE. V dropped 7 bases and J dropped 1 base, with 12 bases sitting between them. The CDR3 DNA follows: TGTGCCAGCGGGGGCGGGAGTTCCTATAATTCACCCCTCCACTTT. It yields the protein CASGGGSSYNSPLHF.

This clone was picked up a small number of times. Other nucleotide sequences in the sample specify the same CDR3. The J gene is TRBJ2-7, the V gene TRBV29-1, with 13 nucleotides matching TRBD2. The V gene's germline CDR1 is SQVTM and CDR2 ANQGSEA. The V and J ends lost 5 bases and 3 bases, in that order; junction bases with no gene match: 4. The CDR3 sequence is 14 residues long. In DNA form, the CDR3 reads TGCAGCGTTCTAGGACTAGCGGGAGTCTACGAGCAGTACTTC. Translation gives CSVLGLAGVYEQYF.

The chain's CDR3 is CATQGTGAYEQYF. The CDR3 DNA is TGTGCCACCCAAGGGACAGGTGCCTACGAGCAGTACTTC. The chain employs TRBV24-1 and TRBJ2-7; 8 nucleotides line up with TRBD1. The germline V gene encodes CDR1 KGHDR and CDR2 SFDVKD. Losses at the gene ends were 9 bases for V and 2 bases for J; bases not matched to a gene: 5. The CDR3 contains 13 residues.

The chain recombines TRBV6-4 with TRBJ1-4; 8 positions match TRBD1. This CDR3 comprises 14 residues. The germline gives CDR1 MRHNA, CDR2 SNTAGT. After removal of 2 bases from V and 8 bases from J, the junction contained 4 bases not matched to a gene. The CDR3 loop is CASSDPRTGEKLFF. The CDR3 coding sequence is TGTGCCAGCAGTGACCCCCGGACAGGGGAAAAACTGTTTTTT.

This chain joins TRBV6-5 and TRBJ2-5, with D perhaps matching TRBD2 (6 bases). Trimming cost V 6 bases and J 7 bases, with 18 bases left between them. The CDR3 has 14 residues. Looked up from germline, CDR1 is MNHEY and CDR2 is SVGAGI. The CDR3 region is CASSRQAMGGTQYF. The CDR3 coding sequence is TGTGCCAGCAGCCGGCAGGCGATGGGGGGGACCCAGTACTTC.

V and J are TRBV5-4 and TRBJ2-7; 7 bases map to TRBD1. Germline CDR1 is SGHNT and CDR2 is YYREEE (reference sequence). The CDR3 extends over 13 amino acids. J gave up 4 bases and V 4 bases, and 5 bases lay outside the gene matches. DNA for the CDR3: TGTGCCAGCAGCCCGGGACAGATATACGAGCAGTACTTC. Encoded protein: CASSPGQIYEQYF.

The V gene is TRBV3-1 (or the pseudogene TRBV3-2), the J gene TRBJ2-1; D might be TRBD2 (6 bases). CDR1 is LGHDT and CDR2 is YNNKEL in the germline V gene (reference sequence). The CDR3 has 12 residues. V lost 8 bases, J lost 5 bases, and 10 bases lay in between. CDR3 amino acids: CASVAEHNEQFF. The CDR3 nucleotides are TGTGCCAGCGTAGCGGAGCACAATGAGCAGTTCTTC.

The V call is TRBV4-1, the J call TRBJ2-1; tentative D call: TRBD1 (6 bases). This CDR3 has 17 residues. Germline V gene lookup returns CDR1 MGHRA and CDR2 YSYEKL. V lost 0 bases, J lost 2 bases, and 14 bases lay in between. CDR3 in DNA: TGCGCCAGCAGCCAAGAGGGGGCGGACGCCGCCTACAATGAGCAGTTCTTC. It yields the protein CASSQEGADAAYNEQFF.

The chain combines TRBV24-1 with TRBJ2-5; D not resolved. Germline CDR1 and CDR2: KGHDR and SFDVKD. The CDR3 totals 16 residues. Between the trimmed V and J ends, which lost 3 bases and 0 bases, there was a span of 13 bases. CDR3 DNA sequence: TGTGCCACCAGTGATCCCGCTTCACAGAACCAAGAGACCCAGTACTTC. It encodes CATSDPASQNQETQYF.

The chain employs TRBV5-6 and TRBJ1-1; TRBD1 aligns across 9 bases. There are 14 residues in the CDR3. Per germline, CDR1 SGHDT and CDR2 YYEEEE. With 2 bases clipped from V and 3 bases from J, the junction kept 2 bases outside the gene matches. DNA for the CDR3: TGTGCCAGCAGCTTTGGGACAGGGTACACTGAAGCTTTCTTT. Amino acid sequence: CASSFGTGYTEAFF.

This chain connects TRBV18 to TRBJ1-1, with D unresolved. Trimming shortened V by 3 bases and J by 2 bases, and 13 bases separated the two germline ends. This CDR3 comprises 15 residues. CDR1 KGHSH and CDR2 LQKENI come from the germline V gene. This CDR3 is CASSPSGGINTEAFF. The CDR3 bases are TGTGCCAGCTCACCTTCGGGCGGGATTAACACTGAAGCTTTCTTT.

CDR3 sequence (DNA): TGTGCCAGTAGTATCCCAGGAGGCGGGCGAAGCAATCAGCCCCAGCATTTT. This sequence encodes CASSIPGGGRSNQPQHF. The chain has TRBV19 and TRBJ1-5; the D is unclear. CDR3 length: 17 amino acids. V lost 3 bases and J 1 base, leaving 16 bases between the germline ends. Per germline, CDR1 LNHDA and CDR2 SQIVND (reference sequence).

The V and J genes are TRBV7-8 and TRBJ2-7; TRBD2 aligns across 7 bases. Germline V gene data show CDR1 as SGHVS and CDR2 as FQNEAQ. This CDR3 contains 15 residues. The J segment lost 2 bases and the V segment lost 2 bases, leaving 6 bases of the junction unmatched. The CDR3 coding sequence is TGTGCCAGCAGCTTACTCGGGGGGAAAACCTACGAGCAGTACTTC. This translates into CASSLLGGKTYEQYF.